A selection of T cell receptor beta chains follows, all from one sample in a study of cytomegalovirus exposure and HLA in healthy donors. Sequencing was performed with immunoSEQ multiplex PCR; in TCRdb, only in-frame clones are kept and a portion is missing. Altogether around 130,000 clones are present, approximately 82% being singletons, with the ten largest covering 2.5% to 3.5%. Sequencing was carried out using PBMCs. Receptors were obtained from a woman aged 18-30 years in good health and CMV-seropositive. Each CDR3 is given with its conserved first and last residue. D genes are given only for firm matches. The size of a clone is reported for some rows only, either as once, few or many, or as a class for expanded clones.

J	V	D	size	DNA	CDR3
TRBJ1-5	TRBV4-1	TRBD1	.	TGCGCCAGCAGCGCAACACAGGGGGCGAGTCAGCCCCAGCATTTT	CASSATQGASQPQHF
TRBJ1-2	TRBV4-1	.	.	TGCGCCAGCAGCCAAGTTCAGGGATACGGGGGCTACACCTTC	CASSQVQGYGGYTF
TRBJ1-2	TRBV30	.	.	TGTGCCTGGAGTGGAGTGATAAACTATGGCTACACCTTC	CAWSGVINYGYTF
TRBJ1-6	TRBV19	TRBD1	.	TGTGCCAGTAGTCTTGACAGGGTGGGTGATTCACCCCTCCACTTT	CASSLDRVGDSPLHF
TRBJ2-5	TRBV5-1	.	.	TGCGCCAGCAGCCCCACACAGGGCCTTCAAGAGACCCAGTACTTC	CASSPTQGLQETQYF
TRBJ1-1	TRBV6-1	.	.	TGTGCCAGCAGTGAATCGGTTGCTTTCTTT	CASSESVAFF
TRBJ2-7	TRBV5-4	TRBD1	.	TGTGCCAGCAGCTTGGGGAGGGGGACAGGGGGCGACGAGCAGTACTTC	CASSLGRGTGGDEQYF
TRBJ2-7	TRBV7-2	.	.	TGTGCCAGCAGCTTAGCGGGGCCCTCCTACGAGCAGTACTTC	CASSLAGPSYEQYF
TRBJ2-7	TRBV7-8	.	.	TGTGCCAGCAGCTTAGAAGGGACTTTCTCCTACGAGCAGTACTTC	CASSLEGTFSYEQYF
TRBJ2-7	TRBV7-9	.	.	TGTGCCAGCAGCTCCTACTTCGATCCCTACGAGCAGTACTTC	CASSSYFDPYEQYF
TRBJ1-1	TRBV5-1	TRBD1	.	TGCGCCAGCAGCTTGGCCCTAGGGGGCCCCACTGAAGCTTTCTTT	CASSLALGGPTEAFF
TRBJ2-7	TRBV7-2	.	.	TGTGCCAGCAGCTTAGACTGGGGGGGCCACAACGAGCAGTACTTC	CASSLDWGGHNEQYF
TRBJ2-7	TRBV29-1	.	.	TGCAGCGTTGGCGGAGAAAACTCCTACGAGCAGTACTTC	CSVGGENSYEQYF
TRBJ2-7	TRBV28	TRBD2	.	TGTGCCAGCAGTGGCAGCGGGGGGCCCGAGCAGTACTTC	CASSGSGGPEQYF
TRBJ2-7	TRBV5-4	.	.	TGTGCCAGCAGCGACGGGATGTCCCCCTACGAGCAGTACTTC	CASSDGMSPYEQYF
TRBJ2-7	TRBV19	TRBD1	.	TGTGCCAGTAGTAGGTACGGACAGGGAGGCGCCTACGAGCAGTACTTC	CASSRYGQGGAYEQYF
TRBJ2-7	TRBV2	.	.	TGTGCCAGCAGTGTTTGGGCGGACAAGTCCTACGAGCAGTACTTC	CASSVWADKSYEQYF
TRBJ2-5	TRBV2	.	.	TGTGCCAGCAGTCGGGAGAACCAAGAGACCCAGTACTTC	CASSRENQETQYF
TRBJ2-7	TRBV5-1	.	.	TGCGCCAGCAGCTTGAGTGGCTCTGGCTACGAGCAGTACTTC	CASSLSGSGYEQYF
TRBJ2-7	TRBV7-9	.	.	TGTGCCAGCAGCTTAAGCCGGGACACCTGGTCTACCTACGAGCAGTACTTC	CASSLSRDTWSTYEQYF
TRBJ2-1	TRBV25-1	.	few	TGTGCCAGCAGTGAAACACATGAGCAGTTCTTC	CASSETHEQFF
TRBJ1-6	TRBV5-1	.	few	TGCGCCAGCAGCTTGAGAGGACAGACCCCTAATTCACCCCTCCACTTT	CASSLRGQTPNSPLHF
TRBJ2-2	TRBV27	TRBD1	.	TGTGCCAGCTCGCCGGACAGGGGGCACACCGGGGAGCTGTTTTTT	CASSPDRGHTGELFF
TRBJ2-1	TRBV25-1	.	.	TGTGCCAGCAGTGAACGTTCCCTAGATAGATACAATGAGCAGTTCTTC	CASSERSLDRYNEQFF
TRBJ1-3	TRBV7-9	.	.	TGTGCCAGCAGACTAGGACGGGACACCATATATTTT	CASRLGRDTIYF
TRBJ2-3	TRBV7-2	TRBD2	.	TGTTCCAGCAGCTTGATAGCGGGGGGGCCAGATACGCAGTATTTT	CSSSLIAGGPDTQYF
TRBJ1-6	TRBV12-5	.	.	TGTGCTAGTGGTTTCCGGGGCCTCAACCCGGTGGGGGCTGGCAGCTCCTATAATTCACCCCTCCACTTT	CASGFRGLNPVGAGSSYNSPLHF
TRBJ1-1	TRBV10-1	.	.	TGCGCCAGCAGCTCGGCTAATCCTACAGGGAACACTGAAGCTTTCTTT	CASSSANPTGNTEAFF